The 7 T cell receptor beta chains reported below all come from one sample, sequenced in a study of blood T cells in healthy people across ages. Combining a sample-barcoded 5' primer with a J-beta primer mix, a second PCR ran for 7 to 11 cycles. TCRdb analysed the 5' RACE reads with MiXCR anew, one entry per CDR3 protein. The sample consists of approximately 1.5 million distinct CDR3 sequences, about 35% of them appearing once. Specimen: blood. Every receptor here comes from a woman in her 30s in good health.

Note on this clonotype: This could be a read error, since a much larger clone is one nucleotide away. The chain has TRBV4-2 and TRBJ2-5; 14 bases are shared with TRBD2. The end of the DNA is better explained by TRBJ2-1, so the J call may be wrong. The CDR3 runs to 17 residues. Per the germline V gene, CDR1 is LGHNA and CDR2 is YNFKEQ. The chain's CDR3 is CASSQGLAGDLQETQFF. The DNA for the CDR3 is TGTGCCAGCAGCCAGGGACTAGCGGGGGACCTCCAAGAGACCCAGTTCTTC.

This clonotype was seen more than once but under ten times. The chain employs TRBV28 and TRBJ1-2, with no clear D. The V gene lost 4 bases and the J gene lost 6 bases, with 15 bases spanning the gap. Per the germline V gene, CDR1 is MDHEN and CDR2 is SYDVKM. The CDR3 covers 14 residues. The CDR3 loop reads CASSSPGLRDGYTF. CDR3 in DNA: TGTGCCAGCAGTTCGCCAGGTCTAAGGGATGGCTACACCTTC.

The chain uses TRBV3-1 and TRBJ2-5; 11 bases are a match to TRBD2. Germline V gene data show CDR1 as LGHDT and CDR2 as YNNKEL (reference sequence). The CDR3 is 19 amino acids. Losses at the gene ends were 0 bases for V and 2 bases for J; bases not matched to a gene: 11. This chain's CDR3 is CASSQDPSYSSGGQETQYF. CDR3 in DNA: TGTGCCAGCAGCCAAGATCCCTCATATTCTAGCGGGGGGCAAGAGACCCAGTACTTC.

This clonotype has only a few counts. For the CDR3, the DNA is TGCAGTGCACGGGACCACGGGAGGCTCTATGAGCAGTTCTTC. Protein: CSARDHGRLYEQFF. The V gene is TRBV20-1, the J gene TRBJ2-1; 7 bases map to TRBD2. Trimming removed 6 bases from V and 8 bases from J; junction bases left unmatched: 13. Germline CDR1 reads DFQATT; CDR2 reads SNEGSKA (reference sequence). There are 14 residues in the CDR3.

This clonotype was seen more than once but under ten times. The chain couples TRBV12-3 or TRBV12-4 to TRBJ1-6; 7 bases match TRBD1. V lost 8 bases, J lost 9 bases, and 7 bases stayed unmatched. This CDR3 has 13 residues. As DNA, the CDR3 is TGTGCCAGCCGACAGGGCGAGAGTTCACCCCTCCACTTT. It specifies CASRQGESSPLHF.

The sample holds a few counts of this clonotype. This rearrangement joins TRBV20-1 to TRBJ2-5, with 10 bases matching TRBD2. Germline V lookup: CDR1 DFQATT, CDR2 SNEGSKA (reference sequence). This CDR3 is 17 amino acids long. The trim removed 1 base at V and 1 base at J, leaving 9 bases unmatched. Here the CDR3 reads CSARGFFSGRTQETQYF. DNA for the CDR3: TGCAGTGCTAGAGGGTTCTTTAGCGGGAGGACCCAAGAGACCCAGTACTTC.

The rearrangement joins TRBV5-1 to TRBJ2-3, with 12 bases identical to TRBD2. The CDR3 consists of 18 residues. Germline V gives CDR1 SGHRS, CDR2 YFSETQ. V dropped 0 bases and J dropped 4; count of bases not matched to a gene: 9. The CDR3 nucleotides are TGCGCCAGCAGCTTGGGGCCTCTAGCGGGAGGGTTCGCAGATACGCAGTATTTT. Protein: CASSLGPLAGGFADTQYF.